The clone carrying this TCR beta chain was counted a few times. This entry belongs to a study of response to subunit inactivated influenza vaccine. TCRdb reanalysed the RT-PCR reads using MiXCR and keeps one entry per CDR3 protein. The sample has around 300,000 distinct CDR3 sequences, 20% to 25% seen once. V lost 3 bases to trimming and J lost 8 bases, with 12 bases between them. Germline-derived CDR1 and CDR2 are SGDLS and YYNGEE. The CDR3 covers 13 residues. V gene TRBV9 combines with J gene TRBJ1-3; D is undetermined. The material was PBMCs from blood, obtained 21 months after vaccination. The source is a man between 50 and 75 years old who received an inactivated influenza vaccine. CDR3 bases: TGTGCCAGCAGCGCTCCCCCGGGAGACACCATATATTTT. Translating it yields CASSAPPGDTIYF.